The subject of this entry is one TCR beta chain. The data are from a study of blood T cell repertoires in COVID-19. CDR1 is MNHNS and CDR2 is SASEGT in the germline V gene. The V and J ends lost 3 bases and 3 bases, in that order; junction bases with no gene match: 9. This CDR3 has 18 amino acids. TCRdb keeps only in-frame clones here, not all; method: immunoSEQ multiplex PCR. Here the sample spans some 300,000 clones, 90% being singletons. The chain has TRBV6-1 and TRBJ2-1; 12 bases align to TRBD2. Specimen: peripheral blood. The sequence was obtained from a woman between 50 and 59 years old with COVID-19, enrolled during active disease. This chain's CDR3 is CASSDKLTTSGSYNEQFF. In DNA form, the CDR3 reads TGTGCCAGCAGTGATAAACTGACGACTAGCGGGAGCTACAATGAGCAGTTCTTC.